This T cell receptor beta chain emerged from a study of CD8+ T cells in alopecia areata. Regarding this clone: What it binds is unknown.

Extraction of RNA preceded its reverse transcription into cDNA, which served as the sequencing template. Method: immunoSEQ multiplex PCR; TCRdb's copy keeps in-frame clones and lacks some. This table holds tens of thousands of clones, about 80% found once. Peripheral blood and lesional scalp punch biopsies were taken from alopecia areata patients. General study results and limits: Normal skin's resident alphabeta T cells are also sequenced in scalp samples.

This CDR3 comprises 14 residues. With V trimmed by 4 bases and J by 6 bases, 7 bases remained unmatched. The V gene's germline CDR1 is MNHEY and CDR2 SMNVEV (reference sequence). What was sequenced was NKG2D-low CD8+ T cells sorted from blood. This sequence was found in a human donor with alopecia areata. The chain is built from TRBV27 and TRBJ2-7, with TRBD1 identical over 9 bases. CDR3 in DNA: TGTGCCAGCAGTTCGGGACAGGGTTGGCTCGAGCAGTACTTC. Translation: CASSSGQGWLEQYF.